Included here is one TCR beta chain sequence, with context. As yet, its antigen is unknown. This sample is drawn from a study of blood T cells in healthy people across ages. General study points: A roughly linear age-dependent decrease characterized TCR beta diversity per million T cells. Changes in expanded clonotypes were possibly confounded, as the CMV status of donors was unknown. A strong correlation was found between TCR beta diversity and the percentage of naive T cells.

Germline lookup yields CDR1 DFQATT and CDR2 SNEGSKA (reference sequence). This CDR3 has 15 residues. V lost 0 bases and J lost 6, with 17 bases in between. A second PCR of roughly 7 to 11 cycles used a sample-barcoded 5' primer and a J-beta primer mix. Each CDR3 protein gets one entry after TCRdb re-called the 5' RACE reads with MiXCR. Of fewer than 2,000,000 distinct CDR3 sequences listed, around 42% are singletons. The chain couples TRBV20-1 to TRBJ1-1; D is uncertain. This TCR was recovered from a human donor in good health. Sequencing used blood. The CDR3 reads CSARDRAGWRAEAFF. CDR3 in DNA: TGCAGTGCTAGAGATAGAGCCGGATGGAGGGCTGAAGCTTTCTTT.